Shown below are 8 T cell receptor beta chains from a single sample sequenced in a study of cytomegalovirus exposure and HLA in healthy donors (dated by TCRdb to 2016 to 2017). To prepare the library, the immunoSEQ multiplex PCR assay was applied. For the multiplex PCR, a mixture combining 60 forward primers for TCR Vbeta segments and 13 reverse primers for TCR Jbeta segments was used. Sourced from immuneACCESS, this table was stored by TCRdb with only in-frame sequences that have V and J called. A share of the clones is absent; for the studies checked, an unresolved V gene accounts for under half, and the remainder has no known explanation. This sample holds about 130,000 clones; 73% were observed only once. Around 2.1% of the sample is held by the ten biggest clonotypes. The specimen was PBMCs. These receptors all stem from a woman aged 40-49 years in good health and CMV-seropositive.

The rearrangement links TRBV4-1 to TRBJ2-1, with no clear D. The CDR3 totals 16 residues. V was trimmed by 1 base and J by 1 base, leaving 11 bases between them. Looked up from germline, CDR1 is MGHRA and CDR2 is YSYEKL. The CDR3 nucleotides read TGCGCCAGCAGCCAAGGTCAGGATAGGTCCTACAATGAGCAGTTCTTC. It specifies CASSQGQDRSYNEQFF.

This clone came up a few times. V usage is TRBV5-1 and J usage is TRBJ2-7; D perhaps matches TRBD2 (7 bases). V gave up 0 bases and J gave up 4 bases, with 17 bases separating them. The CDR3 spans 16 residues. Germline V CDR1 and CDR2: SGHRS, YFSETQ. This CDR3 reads CASSLGNRGAQYEQYF. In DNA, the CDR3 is TGCGCCAGCAGCTTGGGGAATCGGGGGGCCCAATACGAGCAGTACTTC.

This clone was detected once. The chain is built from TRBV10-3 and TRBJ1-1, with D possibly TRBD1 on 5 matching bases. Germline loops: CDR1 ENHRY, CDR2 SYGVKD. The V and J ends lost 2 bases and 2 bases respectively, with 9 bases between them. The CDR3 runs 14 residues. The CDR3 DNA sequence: TGTGCCATCAGTGAGAGTGGGGCTAACACTGAAGCTTTCTTT. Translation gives CAISESGANTEAFF.

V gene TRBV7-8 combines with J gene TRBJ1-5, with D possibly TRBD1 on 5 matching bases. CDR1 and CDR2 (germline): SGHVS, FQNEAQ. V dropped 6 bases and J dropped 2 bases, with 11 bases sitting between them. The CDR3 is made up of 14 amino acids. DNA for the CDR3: TGTGCCAGCAGTCGAACAGGAGGCAATCAGCCCCAGCATTTT. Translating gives CASSRTGGNQPQHF.

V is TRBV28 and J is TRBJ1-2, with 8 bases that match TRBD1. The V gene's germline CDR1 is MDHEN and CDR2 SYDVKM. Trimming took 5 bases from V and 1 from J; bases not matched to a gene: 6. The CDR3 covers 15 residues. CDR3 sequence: CASSDTGGGNYGYTF. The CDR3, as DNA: TGTGCCAGCAGTGACACAGGGGGGGGTAACTATGGCTACACCTTC.

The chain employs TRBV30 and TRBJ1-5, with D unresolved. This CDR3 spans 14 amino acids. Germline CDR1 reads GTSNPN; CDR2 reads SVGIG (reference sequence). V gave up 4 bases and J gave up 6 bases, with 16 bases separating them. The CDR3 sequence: CAWTGFRGAQPQHF. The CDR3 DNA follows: TGTGCCTGGACAGGTTTCCGGGGAGCTCAGCCCCAGCATTTT.

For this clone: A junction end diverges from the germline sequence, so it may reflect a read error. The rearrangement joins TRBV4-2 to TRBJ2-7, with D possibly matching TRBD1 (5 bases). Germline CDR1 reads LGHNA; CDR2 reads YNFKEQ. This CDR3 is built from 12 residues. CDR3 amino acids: CASSQDRTRVVF. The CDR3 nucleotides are TGTGCCAGCAGCCAAGATCGGACCAGGGTCGTCTTC.

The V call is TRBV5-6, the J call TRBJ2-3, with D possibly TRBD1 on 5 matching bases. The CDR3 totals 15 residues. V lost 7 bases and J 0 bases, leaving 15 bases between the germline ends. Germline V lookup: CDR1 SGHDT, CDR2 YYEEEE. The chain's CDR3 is CASVGWGRSTDTQYF. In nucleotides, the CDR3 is TGTGCCAGCGTGGGGTGGGGCAGAAGCACAGATACGCAGTATTTT.